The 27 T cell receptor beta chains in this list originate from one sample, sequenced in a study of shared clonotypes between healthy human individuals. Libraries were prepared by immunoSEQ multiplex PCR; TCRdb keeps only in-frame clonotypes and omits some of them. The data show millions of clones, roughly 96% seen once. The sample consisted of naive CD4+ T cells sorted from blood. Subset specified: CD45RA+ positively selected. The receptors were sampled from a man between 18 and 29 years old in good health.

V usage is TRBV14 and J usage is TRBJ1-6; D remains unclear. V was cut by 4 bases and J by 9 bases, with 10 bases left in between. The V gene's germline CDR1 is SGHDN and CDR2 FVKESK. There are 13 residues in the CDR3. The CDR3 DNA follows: TGTGCCAGCAGCCCGACATTGGGTTCACCCCTCCACTTT. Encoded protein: CASSPTLGSPLHF.

As DNA, the CDR3 is TGTGCCAGCAGCGCCCGGGACACCGTCACCTTC. It codes for CASSARDTVTF. This chain joins TRBV9 and TRBJ1-2; a weak D match, TRBD1 (6 bases). Between the trimmed V and J ends, which lost 3 bases and 13 bases, there was a span of 13 bases. The germline CDR1 and CDR2 sequences are SGDLS and YYNGEE. This CDR3 has 11 residues.

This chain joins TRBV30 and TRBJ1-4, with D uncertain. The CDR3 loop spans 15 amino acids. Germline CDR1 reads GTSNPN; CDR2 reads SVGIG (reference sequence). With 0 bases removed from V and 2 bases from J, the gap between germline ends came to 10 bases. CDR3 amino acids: CAWSVVDRTNEKLFF. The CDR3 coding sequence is TGTGCCTGGAGTGTTGTTGACCGTACTAATGAAAAACTGTTTTTT.

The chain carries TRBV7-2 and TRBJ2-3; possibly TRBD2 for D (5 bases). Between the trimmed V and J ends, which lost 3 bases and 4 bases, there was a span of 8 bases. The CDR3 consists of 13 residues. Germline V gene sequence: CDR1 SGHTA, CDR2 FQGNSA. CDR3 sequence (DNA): TGTGCCAGCAGCTTGAGGGTAGCAGATACGCAGTATTTT. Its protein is CASSLRVADTQYF.

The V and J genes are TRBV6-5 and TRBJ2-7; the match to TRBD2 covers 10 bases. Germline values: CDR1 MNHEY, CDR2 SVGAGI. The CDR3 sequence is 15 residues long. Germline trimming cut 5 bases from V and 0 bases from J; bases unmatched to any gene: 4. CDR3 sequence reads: CASSTRLAGSYEQYF. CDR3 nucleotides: TGTGCCAGCAGTACCAGACTAGCGGGCTCCTACGAGCAGTACTTC.

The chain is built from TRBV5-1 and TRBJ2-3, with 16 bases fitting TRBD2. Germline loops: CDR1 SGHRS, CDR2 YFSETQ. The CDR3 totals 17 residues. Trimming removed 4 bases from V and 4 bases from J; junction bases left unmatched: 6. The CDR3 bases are TGCGCCAGCAGCCTCCCCGGGACTAGCGGGGGGGCAGATACGCAGTATTTT. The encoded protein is CASSLPGTSGGADTQYF.

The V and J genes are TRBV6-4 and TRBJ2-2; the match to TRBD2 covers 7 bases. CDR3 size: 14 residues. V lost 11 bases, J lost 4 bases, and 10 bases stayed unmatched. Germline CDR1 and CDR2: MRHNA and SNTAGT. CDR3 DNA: TGTGCCCCCTCGGGAGGTTTGAGCACCGGGGAGCTGTTTTTT. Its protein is CAPSGGLSTGELFF.

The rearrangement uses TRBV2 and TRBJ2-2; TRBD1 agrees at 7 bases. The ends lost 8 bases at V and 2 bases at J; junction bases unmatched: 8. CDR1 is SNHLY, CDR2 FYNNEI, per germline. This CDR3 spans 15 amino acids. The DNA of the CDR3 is TGTGCCAGCGCCGGGACAGAAGCCAACACCGGGGAGCTGTTTTTT. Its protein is CASAGTEANTGELFF.

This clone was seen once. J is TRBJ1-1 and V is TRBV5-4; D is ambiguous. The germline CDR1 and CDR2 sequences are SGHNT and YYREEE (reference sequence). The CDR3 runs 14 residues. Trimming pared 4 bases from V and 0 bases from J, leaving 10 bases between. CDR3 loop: CASSQTWVNTEAFF. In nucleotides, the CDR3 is TGTGCCAGCAGCCAAACGTGGGTGAACACTGAAGCTTTCTTT.

The CDR3: CASSAIPAANEKLFF. The CDR3 coding sequence is TGTGCCAGCTCAGCTATCCCCGCAGCTAATGAAAAACTGTTTTTT. The chain is built from TRBV18 and TRBJ1-4; unclear D gene. Germline V CDR1 and CDR2: KGHSH, LQKENI. This CDR3 is 15 amino acids long. V lost 5 bases and J 3 bases, leaving 13 bases between the germline ends. Drawing the rest from reference TRBV18 and TRBJ1-4, the complete variable domain is NAGVMQNPRHLVRRRGQEARLRCSPMKGHSHVYWYRQLPEEGLKFMVYLQKENIIDESGMPKERFSAEFPKEGPSILRIQQVVRGDSAAYFCASSAIPAANEKLFFGSGTQLSVL.

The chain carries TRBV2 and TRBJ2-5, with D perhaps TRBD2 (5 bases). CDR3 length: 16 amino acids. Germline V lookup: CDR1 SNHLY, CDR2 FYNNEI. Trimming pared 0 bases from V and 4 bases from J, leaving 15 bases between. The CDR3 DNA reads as TGTGCCAGCAGTGAAGCGCTGGTACTAGGGAGAGAGACCCAGTACTTC. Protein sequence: CASSEALVLGRETQYF.

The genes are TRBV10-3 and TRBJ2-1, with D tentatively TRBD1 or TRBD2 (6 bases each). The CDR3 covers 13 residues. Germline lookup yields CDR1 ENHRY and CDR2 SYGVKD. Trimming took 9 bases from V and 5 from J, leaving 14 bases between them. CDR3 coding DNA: TGTGCCATAGGGGGGCGGGTAGACAATGAGCAGTTCTTC. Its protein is CAIGGRVDNEQFF.

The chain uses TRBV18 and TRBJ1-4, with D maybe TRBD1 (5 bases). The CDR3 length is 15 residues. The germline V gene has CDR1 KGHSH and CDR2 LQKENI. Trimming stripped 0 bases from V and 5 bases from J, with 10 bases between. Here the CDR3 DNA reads TGTGCCAGCTCACCACCCGACAGTTGGAATGAAAAACTGTTTTTT. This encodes CASSPPDSWNEKLFF.

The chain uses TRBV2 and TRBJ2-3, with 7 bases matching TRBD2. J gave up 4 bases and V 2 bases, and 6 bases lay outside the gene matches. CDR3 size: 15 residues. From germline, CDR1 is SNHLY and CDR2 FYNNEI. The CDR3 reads CASSELAGASDTQYF. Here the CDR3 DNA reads TGTGCCAGCAGTGAACTCGCGGGAGCGTCAGATACGCAGTATTTT.

The CDR3 coding sequence is TGTGCCAGCAGCTTACCGGGACAGGGATTGGGCAATGAGCAGTTCTTC. The encoded protein is CASSLPGQGLGNEQFF. This chain connects TRBV5-6 to TRBJ2-1, with 9 bases matching TRBD1. The CDR3 length is 16 residues. Trimming cost V 2 bases and J 6 bases; bases outside gene matches: 9. Germline values: CDR1 SGHDT, CDR2 YYEEEE. The whole variable domain, remainder taken from reference TRBV5-6 and TRBJ2-1, is DAGVTQSPTHLIKTRGQQVTLRCSPKSGHDTVSWYQQALGQGPQFIFQYYEEEERQRGNFPDRFSGHQFPNYSSELNVNALLLGDSALYLCASSLPGQGLGNEQFFGPGTRLTVL.

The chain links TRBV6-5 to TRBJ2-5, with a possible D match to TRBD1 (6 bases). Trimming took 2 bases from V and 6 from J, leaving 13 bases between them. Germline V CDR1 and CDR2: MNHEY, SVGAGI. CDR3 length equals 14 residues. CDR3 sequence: CASSYRDRPKTQYF. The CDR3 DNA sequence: TGTGCCAGCAGTTACCGTGACAGGCCGAAGACCCAGTACTTC.

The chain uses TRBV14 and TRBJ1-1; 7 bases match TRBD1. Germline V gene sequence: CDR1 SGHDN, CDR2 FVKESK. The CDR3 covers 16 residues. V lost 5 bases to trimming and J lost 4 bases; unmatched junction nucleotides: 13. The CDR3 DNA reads TGTGCCAGCAGCGAGACAGGGACCCCCCGGGGCACTGAAGCTTTCTTT. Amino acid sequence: CASSETGTPRGTEAFF.

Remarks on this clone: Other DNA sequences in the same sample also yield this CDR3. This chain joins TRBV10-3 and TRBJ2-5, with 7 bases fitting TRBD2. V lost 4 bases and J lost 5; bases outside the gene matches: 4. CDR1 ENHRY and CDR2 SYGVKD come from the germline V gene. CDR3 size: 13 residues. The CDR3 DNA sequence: TGTGCCATCAGTGCGGGGGGAGGTGAGACCCAGTACTTC. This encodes CAISAGGGETQYF.

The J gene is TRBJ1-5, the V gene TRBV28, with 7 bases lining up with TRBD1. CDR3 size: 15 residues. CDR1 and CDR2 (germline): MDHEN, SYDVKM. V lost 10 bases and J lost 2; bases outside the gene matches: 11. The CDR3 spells CATRGGGEGNQPQHF. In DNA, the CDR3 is TGTGCCACCCGGGGAGGGGGCGAAGGCAATCAGCCCCAGCATTTT.

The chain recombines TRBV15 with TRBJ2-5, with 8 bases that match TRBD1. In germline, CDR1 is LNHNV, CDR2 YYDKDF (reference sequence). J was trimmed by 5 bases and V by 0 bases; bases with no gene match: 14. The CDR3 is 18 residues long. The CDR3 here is CATSRDKIRQGAMETQYF. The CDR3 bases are TGTGCCACCAGCAGAGATAAGATCCGGCAGGGGGCAATGGAGACCCAGTACTTC.

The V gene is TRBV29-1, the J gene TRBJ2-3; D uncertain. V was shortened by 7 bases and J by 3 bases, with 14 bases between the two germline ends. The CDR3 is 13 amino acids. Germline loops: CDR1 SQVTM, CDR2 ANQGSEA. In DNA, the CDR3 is TGCAGCGCCTTGCCCACTACGACAGATACGCAGTATTTT. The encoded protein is CSALPTTTDTQYF.

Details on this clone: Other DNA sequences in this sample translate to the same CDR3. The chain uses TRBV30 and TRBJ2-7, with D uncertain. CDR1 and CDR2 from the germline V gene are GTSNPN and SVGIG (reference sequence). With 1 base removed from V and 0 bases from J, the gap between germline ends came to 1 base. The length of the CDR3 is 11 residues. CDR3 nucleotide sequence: TGTGCCTGGAGTGCCTCCTACGAGCAGTACTTC. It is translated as CAWSASYEQYF.

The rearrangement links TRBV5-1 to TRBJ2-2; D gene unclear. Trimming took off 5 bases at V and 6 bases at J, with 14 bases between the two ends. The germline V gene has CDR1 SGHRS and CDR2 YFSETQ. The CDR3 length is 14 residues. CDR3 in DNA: TGCGCCAGCAGGGCAGTAATTGGTTCCGGGGAGCTGTTTTTT. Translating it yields CASRAVIGSGELFF.

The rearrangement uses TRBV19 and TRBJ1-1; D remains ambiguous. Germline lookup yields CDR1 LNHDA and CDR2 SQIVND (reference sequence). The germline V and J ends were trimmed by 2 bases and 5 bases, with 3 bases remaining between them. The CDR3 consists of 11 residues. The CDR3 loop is CASSIKTEAFF. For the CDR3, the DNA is TGTGCCAGTAGTATAAAAACTGAAGCTTTCTTT.

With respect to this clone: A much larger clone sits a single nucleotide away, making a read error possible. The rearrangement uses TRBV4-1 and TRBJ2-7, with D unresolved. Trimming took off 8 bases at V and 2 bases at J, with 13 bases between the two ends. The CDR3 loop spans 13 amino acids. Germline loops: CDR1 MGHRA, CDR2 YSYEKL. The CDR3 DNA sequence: TGCGCCAGCTCCCCGAAGCCGGCCTACGAGCAGTACTTC. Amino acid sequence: CASSPKPAYEQYF.

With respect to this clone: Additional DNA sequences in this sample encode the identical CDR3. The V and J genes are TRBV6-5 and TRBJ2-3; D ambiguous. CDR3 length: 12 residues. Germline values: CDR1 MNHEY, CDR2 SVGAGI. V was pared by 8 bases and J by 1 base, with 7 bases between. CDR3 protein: CASSRGTDTQYF. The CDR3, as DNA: TGTGCCAGCTCAAGAGGCACAGATACGCAGTATTTT.

CDR3 nucleotide sequence: TGTGCCAGCAGTTACGGGCTGAACTATGGCTACACCTTC. This translates into CASSYGLNYGYTF. V is TRBV6-6 and J is TRBJ1-2; no clear D gene. The CDR3 consists of 13 residues. The germline V gene has CDR1 MNHNY and CDR2 SVGAGI (reference sequence). V was pared by 2 bases and J by 2 bases, with 6 bases between.